These T cell receptor beta chains were read from a single sample in a study of control samples from healthy donors and cancer patients. This table comes from immunoSEQ multiplex PCR, and its TCRdb copy is limited to in-frame clones, with some not included. The repertoire holds around 70,000 clones, with 75% to 85% as singletons. Material: blood. Receptors originate from a man aged 60-69 years in good health. Both conserved end residues are trimmed from each CDR3. Only part of the rows carry a size: once, few, many, or a class if the clone is expanded.

v_call: TRBV24-1; clone_size: -; cdr3_aa: ATSAGHPNTEAF
v_call: TRBV6-6; clone_size: -; cdr3_aa: ASSNGQSSYNEQF
v_call: TRBV29-1; clone_size: -; cdr3_aa: SALLGNGYT
v_call: TRBV27; clone_size: -; cdr3_aa: ASSSVRGTAYEQY
v_call: TRBV19; clone_size: -; cdr3_aa: ASSTTGGPYYEQY
v_call: TRBV24-1; clone_size: -; cdr3_aa: ATSDSDGTGISEQY
v_call: TRBV28; clone_size: -; cdr3_aa: ASSLEDYNSPLH
v_call: TRBV15; clone_size: -; cdr3_aa: ATSRWGSGANVLT
v_call: TRBV7-9; clone_size: few; cdr3_aa: ASSLGSGEAQH
v_call: TRBV14; clone_size: -; cdr3_aa: ASSQYTGRQNSPLH
v_call: TRBV14; clone_size: -; cdr3_aa: ASSQDFEGFGRGTEAF
v_call: TRBV28; clone_size: once; cdr3_aa: ASSLARNEQF
v_call: TRBV5-4; clone_size: once; cdr3_aa: ASSLGGSSYNEQF
v_call: TRBV5-6; clone_size: -; cdr3_aa: ASHRDIREKLF
v_call: TRBV30; clone_size: once; cdr3_aa: AWSVWRTNEKLF
v_call: TRBV5-5; clone_size: -; cdr3_aa: ASSPGGNQPQH
v_call: TRBV28; clone_size: -; cdr3_aa: ASSYTGSSYNSPLH
v_call: TRBV5-8; clone_size: -; cdr3_aa: ASRRGGYGYT
v_call: TRBV18; clone_size: -; cdr3_aa: ASSPPNSGNTEAF
v_call: TRBV21-1; clone_size: few; cdr3_aa: ASSKLVFMAAGLSGNTIY
v_call: TRBV7-9; clone_size: -; cdr3_aa: ASSRGTGGEAF
v_call: TRBV5-1; clone_size: once; cdr3_aa: ASSLPAGVRDTQY
v_call: TRBV7-2; clone_size: -; cdr3_aa: ASSLTRNEQF
v_call: TRBV11-2; clone_size: -; cdr3_aa: ASGPRVGDTQY
v_call: TRBV5-1; clone_size: -; cdr3_aa: ASSPLWDNRNSGNTIY
v_call: TRBV5-1; clone_size: -; cdr3_aa: ASSVDWVGGEQY
v_call: TRBV4-2; clone_size: -; cdr3_aa: ASSQESTSLFYEQY